The clone carrying this TCR beta chain was seen a few times. Its antigen is unidentified. This sample is drawn from a study of beta chain features in type 1 diabetes. Findings and limits, study-wide: Significant though moderate, a shortening of TCRB CDR3s appeared in all four CD4+ subsets of Type 1 diabetes patients. Naive, central memory and regulatory TCRB repertoires appeared more similar among patients than healthy donors.

Since all of the isolated RNA was reverse transcribed, expressed TCRB transcripts were what got sequenced. Roughly 3.6 million reads were obtained on average from naive, central memory and regulatory T cell samples. The protocol was immunoSEQ multiplex PCR, while the TCRdb copy is restricted to in-frame clones and leaves out a portion. The table includes approximately 160,000 clones, under 13% detected once. The CDR3 length is 14 residues. The ends lost 2 bases at V and 2 bases at J; junction bases unmatched: 4. Germline V gene data show CDR1 as GTSNPN and CDR2 as SVGIG (reference sequence). This receptor was obtained from a young man with type 1 diabetes. V gene TRBV30 combines with J gene TRBJ1-2, with 8 bases fitting TRBD1. The sample consisted of central memory CD4+ T cells from blood. CDR3 amino acids: CAWSINRGNYGYTF. In nucleotides, the CDR3 is TGTGCCTGGAGTATAAACAGGGGGAACTATGGCTACACCTTC.